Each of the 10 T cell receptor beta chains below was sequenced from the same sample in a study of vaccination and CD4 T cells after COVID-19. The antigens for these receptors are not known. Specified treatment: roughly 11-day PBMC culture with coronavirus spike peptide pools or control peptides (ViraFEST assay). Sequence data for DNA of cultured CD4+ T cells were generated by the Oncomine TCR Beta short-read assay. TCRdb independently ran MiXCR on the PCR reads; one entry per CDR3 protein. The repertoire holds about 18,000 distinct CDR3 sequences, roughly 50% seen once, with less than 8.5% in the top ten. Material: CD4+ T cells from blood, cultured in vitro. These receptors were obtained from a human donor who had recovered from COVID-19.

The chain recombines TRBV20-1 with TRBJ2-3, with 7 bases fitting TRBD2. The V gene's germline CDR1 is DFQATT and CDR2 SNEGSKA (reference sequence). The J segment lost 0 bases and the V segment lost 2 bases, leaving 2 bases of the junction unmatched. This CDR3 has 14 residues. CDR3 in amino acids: CSARRGDSTDTQYF. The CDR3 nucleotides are TGCAGTGCTAGACGGGGGGATAGCACAGATACGCAGTATTTT.

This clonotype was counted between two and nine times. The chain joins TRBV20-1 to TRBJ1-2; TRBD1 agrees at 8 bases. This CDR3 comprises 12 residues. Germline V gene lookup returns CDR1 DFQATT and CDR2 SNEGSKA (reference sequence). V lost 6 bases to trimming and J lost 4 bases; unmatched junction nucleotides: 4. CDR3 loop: CSANRGTYGYTF. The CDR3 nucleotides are TGCAGTGCAAACAGGGGGACCTATGGCTACACCTTC.

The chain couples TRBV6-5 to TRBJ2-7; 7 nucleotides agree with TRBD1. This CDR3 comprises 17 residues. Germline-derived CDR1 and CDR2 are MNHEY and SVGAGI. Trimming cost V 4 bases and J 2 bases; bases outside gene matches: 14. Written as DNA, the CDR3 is TGTGCCAGCAGTTTCCCGGGGTCTAGGGGGCGTCCCTACGAGCAGTACTTC. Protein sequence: CASSFPGSRGRPYEQYF.

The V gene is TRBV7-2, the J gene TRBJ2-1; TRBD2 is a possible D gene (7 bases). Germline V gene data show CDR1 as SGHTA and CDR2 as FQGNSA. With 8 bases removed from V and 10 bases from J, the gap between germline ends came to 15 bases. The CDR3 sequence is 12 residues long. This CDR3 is CASRRGPGEQFF. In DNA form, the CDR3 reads TGTGCCAGCCGGCGGGGGCCGGGAGAGCAGTTCTTC.

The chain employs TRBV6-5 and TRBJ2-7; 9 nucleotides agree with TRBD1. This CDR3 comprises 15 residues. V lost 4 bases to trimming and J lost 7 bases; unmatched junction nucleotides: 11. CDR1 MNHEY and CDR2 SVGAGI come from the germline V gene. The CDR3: CASSSRPGTGKEQYF. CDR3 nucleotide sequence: TGTGCCAGCAGTTCCCGTCCCGGGACAGGGAAAGAGCAGTACTTC.

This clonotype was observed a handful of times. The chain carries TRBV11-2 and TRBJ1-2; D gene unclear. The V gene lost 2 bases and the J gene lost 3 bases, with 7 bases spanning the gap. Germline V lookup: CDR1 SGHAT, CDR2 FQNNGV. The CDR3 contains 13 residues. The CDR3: CASSLSGDYGYTF. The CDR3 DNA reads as TGTGCCAGCAGCTTATCAGGCGACTATGGCTACACCTTC.

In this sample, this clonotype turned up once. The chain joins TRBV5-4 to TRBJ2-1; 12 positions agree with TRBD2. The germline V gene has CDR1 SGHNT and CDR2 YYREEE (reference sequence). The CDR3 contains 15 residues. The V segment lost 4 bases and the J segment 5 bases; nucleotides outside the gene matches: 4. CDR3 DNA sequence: TGTGCCAGCAGCCTAACTAGCGGGAGGCACAATGAGCAGTTCTTC. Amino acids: CASSLTSGRHNEQFF.

Here the CDR3 reads CASSELLSGRAQWRNEQFF. The DNA for the CDR3 is TGTGCCAGCAGTGAACTCCTTAGCGGGAGGGCCCAATGGAGGAATGAGCAGTTCTTC. The chain employs TRBV6-1 and TRBJ2-1, with 11 bases that match TRBD2. The ends lost 2 bases at V and 7 bases at J; junction bases unmatched: 16. The CDR3 is 19 amino acids. From germline, CDR1 is MNHNS and CDR2 SASEGT.

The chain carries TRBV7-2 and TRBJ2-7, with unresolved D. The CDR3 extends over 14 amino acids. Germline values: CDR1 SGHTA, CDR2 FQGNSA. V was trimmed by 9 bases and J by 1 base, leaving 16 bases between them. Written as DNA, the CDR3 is TGTGCCAGTGCACCTGGCGCGCATTCCTACGAGCAGTACTTC. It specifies CASAPGAHSYEQYF.

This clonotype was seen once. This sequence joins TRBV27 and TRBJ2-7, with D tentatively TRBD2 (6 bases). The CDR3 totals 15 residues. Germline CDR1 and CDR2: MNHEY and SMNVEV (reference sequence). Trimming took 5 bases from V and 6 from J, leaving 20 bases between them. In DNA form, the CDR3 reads TGTGCCAGCAGTCCCCGAACAGGAGGGCCCTCCGAGCAGTACTTC. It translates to CASSPRTGGPSEQYF.